The sample holds a few counts of the clone carrying this T cell receptor beta chain. Its cognate antigen is unknown. TCRdb called the 5' RACE reads again in MiXCR, with one record for every CDR3 protein. The sample shows under 300,000 distinct CDR3 sequences, roughly 8% of them seen only once. The CDR3 sequence is 14 residues long. Trimming took off 1 base at V and 0 bases at J, with 5 bases between the two ends. Germline V gives CDR1 SEHNR, CDR2 FQNEAQ (reference sequence). These data come from a study of T-cell memory formation after mild COVID-19. Whole-study findings and limits: Pre-infection memory harbored some responding clones, suggesting cross-reactive memory joined. The authors left the SARS-CoV-2 specificity of second-wave clones peaking on day 37 unconfirmed.

J is TRBJ2-3 and V is TRBV7-9, with D hard to call. The receptor was derived from a man aged 18 to 29 who had mild COVID-19 (a few samples of this study predate the infection). Cell type and time point are not known. The sequenced sample was PBMCs or a T cell subset sorted from them (not recorded which). The CDR3, as DNA: TGTGCCAGCAGCTTAGAATCAAGCACAGATACGCAGTATTTT. The encoded protein is CASSLESSTDTQYF.